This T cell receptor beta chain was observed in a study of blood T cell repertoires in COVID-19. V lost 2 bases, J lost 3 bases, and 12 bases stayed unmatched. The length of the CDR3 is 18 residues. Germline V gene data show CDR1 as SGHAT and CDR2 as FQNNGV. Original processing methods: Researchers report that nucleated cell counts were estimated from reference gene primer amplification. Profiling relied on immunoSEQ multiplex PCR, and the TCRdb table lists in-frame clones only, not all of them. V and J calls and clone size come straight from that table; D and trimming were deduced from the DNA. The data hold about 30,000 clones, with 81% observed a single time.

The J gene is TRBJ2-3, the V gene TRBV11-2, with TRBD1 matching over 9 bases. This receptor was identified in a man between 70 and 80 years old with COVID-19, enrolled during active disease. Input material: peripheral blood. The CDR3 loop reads CASSLTPRQGEGTDTQYF. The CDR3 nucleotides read TGTGCCAGCAGCTTAACCCCCCGACAGGGGGAGGGAACAGATACGCAGTATTTT.